Detailed here is one T cell receptor beta chain. This record belongs to a study of CD8 T cells in Susac syndrome. With random hexamers, 0.5 to 1 ug RNA was reverse transcribed. Using its own MiXCR run on the immunoSEQ multiplex PCR reads, TCRdb lists one record per CDR3 protein. The sample carries 400,000 to 550,000 distinct CDR3 sequences, 85% recorded once. V shed 1 base and J shed 8 bases, with 14 bases lying between them. The CDR3 extends over 14 amino acids. Germline CDR1 reads SEHNR; CDR2 reads FQNEAQ (reference sequence). V is TRBV7-9 and J is TRBJ1-2, with a tentative D call TRBD1 (5 bases). The sequenced sample was CD8+ T cells from PBMCs. This clonotype was obtained from a human donor with multiple sclerosis. CDR3 coding DNA: TGTGCCAGCAGCTTAGACCTAGACAGTAGCGGCTACACCTTC. Its translation: CASSLDLDSSGYTF.